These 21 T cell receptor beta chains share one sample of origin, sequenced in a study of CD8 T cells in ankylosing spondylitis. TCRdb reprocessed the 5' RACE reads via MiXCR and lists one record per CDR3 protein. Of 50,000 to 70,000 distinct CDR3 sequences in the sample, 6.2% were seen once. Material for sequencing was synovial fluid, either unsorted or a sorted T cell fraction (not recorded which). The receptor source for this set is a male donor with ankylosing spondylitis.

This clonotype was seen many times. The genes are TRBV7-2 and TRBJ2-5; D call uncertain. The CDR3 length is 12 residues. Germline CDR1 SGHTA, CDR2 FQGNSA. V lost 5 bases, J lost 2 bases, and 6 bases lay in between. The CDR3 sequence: CASSPLQETQYF. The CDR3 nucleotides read TGTGCCAGCAGCCCCCTGCAAGAGACCCAGTACTTC.

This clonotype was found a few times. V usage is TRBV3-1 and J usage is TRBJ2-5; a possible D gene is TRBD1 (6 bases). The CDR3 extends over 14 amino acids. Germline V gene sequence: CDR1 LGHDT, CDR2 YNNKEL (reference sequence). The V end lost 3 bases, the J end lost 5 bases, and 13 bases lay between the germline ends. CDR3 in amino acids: CASSHLGGGETQYF. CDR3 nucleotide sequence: TGTGCCAGCAGCCACCTTGGGGGCGGGGAGACCCAGTACTTC.

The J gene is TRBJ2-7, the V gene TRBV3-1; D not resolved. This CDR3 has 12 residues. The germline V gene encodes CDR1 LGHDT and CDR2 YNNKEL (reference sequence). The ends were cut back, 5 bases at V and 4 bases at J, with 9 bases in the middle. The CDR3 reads CASSGIAYEQYF. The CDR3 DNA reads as TGTGCCAGCAGCGGAATAGCTTACGAGCAGTACTTC.

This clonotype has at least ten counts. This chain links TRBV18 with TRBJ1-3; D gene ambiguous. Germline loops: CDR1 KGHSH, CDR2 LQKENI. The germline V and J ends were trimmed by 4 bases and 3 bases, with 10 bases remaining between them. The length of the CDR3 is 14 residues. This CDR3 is CASSLDIIGNTIYF. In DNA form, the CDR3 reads TGTGCCAGCTCACTAGACATTATTGGAAACACCATATATTTT.

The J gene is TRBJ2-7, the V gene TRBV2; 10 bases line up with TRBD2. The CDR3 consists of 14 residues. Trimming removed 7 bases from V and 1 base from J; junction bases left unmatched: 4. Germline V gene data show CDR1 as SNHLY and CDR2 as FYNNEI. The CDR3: CASTPGLASYEQYF. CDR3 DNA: TGTGCCAGCACCCCGGGACTAGCGTCCTACGAGCAGTACTTC.

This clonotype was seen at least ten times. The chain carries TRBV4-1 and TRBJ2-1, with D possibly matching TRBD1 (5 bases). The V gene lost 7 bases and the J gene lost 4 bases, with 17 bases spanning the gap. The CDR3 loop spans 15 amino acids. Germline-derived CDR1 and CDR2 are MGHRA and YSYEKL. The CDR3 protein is CASTIRGTPYNEQFF. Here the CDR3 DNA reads TGCGCCAGCACCATAAGGGGTACCCCATACAATGAGCAGTTCTTC.

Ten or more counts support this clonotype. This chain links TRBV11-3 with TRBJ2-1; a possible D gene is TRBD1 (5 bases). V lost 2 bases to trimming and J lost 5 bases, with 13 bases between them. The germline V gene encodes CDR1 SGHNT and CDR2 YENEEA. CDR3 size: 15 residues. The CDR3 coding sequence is TGTGCCAGCAGCTTACGGGCAGGGTCCGACAATGAGCAGTTCTTC. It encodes CASSLRAGSDNEQFF.

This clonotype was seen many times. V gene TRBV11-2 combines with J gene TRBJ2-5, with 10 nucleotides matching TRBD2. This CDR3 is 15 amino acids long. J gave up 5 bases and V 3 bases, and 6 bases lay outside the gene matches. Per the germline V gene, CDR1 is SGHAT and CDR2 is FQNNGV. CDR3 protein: CASSFAAGGPETQYF. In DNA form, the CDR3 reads TGTGCCAGCAGCTTTGCAGCGGGAGGGCCGGAGACCCAGTACTTC.

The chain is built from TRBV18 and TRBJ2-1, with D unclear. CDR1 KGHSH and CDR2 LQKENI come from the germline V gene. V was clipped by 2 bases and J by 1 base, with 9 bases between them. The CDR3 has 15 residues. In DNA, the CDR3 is TGTGCCAGCTCACCATTTCCGAGATCCTACAATGAGCAGTTCTTC. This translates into CASSPFPRSYNEQFF.

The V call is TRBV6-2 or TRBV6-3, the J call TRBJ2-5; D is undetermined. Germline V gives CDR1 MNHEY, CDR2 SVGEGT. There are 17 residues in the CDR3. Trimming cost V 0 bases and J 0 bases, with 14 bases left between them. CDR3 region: CASSYSIRLQYQETQYF. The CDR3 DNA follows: TGTGCCAGCAGTTACTCGATCCGTTTACAGTACCAAGAGACCCAGTACTTC.

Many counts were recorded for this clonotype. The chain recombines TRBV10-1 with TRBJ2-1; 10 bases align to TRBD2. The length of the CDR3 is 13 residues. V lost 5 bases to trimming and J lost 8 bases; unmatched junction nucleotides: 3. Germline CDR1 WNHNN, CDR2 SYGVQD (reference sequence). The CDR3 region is CASSPSGSHEQFF. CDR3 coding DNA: TGCGCCAGCAGTCCTAGCGGGAGCCATGAGCAGTTCTTC.

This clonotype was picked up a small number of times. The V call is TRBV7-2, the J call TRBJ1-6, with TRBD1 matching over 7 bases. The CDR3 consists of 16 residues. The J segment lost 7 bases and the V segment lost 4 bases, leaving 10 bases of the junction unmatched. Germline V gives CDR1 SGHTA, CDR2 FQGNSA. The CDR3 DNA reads TGTGCCAGCAGCTCCGTTGCCGGGACAGTGAATTCACCCCTCCACTTT. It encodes CASSSVAGTVNSPLHF.

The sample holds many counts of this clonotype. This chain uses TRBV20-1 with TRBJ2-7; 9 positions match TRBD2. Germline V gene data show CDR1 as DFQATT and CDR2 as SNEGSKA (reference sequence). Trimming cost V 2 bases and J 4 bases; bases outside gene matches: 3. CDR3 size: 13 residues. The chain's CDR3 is CSARIAGVYEQYF. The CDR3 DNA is TGCAGTGCTAGAATAGCGGGAGTATACGAGCAGTACTTC.

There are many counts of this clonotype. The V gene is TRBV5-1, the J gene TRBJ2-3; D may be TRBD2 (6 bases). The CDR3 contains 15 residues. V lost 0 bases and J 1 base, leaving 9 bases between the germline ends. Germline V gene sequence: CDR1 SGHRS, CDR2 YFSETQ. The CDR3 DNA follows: TGCGCCAGCAGCTTGGTGGCTAGCGGCACAGATACGCAGTATTTT. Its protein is CASSLVASGTDTQYF.

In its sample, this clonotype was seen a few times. The CDR3 spells CASSPLGTGQFF. In DNA form, the CDR3 reads TGTGCCAGTAGTCCCCTGGGGACCGGGCAGTTCTTC. The V call is TRBV19, the J call TRBJ2-1; D is tentatively TRBD1 or TRBD2 (5 bases each). V was trimmed by 5 bases and J by 12 bases, leaving 14 bases between them. The germline CDR1 and CDR2 sequences are LNHDA and SQIVND (reference sequence). This CDR3 is built from 12 residues.

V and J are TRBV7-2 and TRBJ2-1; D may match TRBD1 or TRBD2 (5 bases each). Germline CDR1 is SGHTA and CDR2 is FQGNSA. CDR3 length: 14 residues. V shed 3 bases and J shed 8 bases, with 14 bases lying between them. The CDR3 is CASSFRRVGHEQFF. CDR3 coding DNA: TGTGCCAGCAGCTTTAGGCGGGTGGGACATGAGCAGTTCTTC.

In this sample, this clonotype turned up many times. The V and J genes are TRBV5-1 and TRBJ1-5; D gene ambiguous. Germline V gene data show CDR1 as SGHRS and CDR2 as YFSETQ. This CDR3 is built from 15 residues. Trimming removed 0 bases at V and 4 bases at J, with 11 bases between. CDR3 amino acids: CASSLAAGENQPQHF. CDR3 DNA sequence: TGCGCCAGCAGCTTGGCCGCGGGCGAAAATCAGCCCCAGCATTTT.

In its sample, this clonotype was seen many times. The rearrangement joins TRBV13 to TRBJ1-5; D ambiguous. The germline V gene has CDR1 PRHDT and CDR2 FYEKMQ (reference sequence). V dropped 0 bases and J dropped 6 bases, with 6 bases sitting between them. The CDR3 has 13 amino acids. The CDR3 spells CASSLGRGQPQHF. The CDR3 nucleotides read TGTGCCAGCAGCTTAGGCCGTGGTCAGCCCCAGCATTTT.

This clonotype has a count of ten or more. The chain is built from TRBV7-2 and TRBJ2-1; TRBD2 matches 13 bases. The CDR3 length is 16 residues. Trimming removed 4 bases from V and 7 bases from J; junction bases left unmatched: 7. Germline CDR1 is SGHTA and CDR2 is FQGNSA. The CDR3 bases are TGTGCCAGCAGCTACCCACTAGCGGGAGGGCTAAATGAGCAGTTCTTC. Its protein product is CASSYPLAGGLNEQFF. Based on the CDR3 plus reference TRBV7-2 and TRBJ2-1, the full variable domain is GAGVSQSPSNKVTEKGKDVELRCDPISGHTALYWYRQSLGQGLEFLIYFQGNSAPDKSGLPSDRFSAERTGGSVSTLTIQRTQQEDSAVYLCASSYPLAGGLNEQFFGPGTRLTVL.

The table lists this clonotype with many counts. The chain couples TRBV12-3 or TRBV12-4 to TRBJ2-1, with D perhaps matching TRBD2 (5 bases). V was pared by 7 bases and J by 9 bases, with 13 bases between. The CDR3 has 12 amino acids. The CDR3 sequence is CASMTGRGEQFF. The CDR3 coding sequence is TGTGCCAGCATGACGGGTCGGGGTGAGCAGTTCTTC.

As DNA, the CDR3 is TGCAGTGCTAGTATTACAGGGAGCTCCTATAATTCACCCCTCCACTTT. It translates to CSASITGSSYNSPLHF. The chain employs TRBV20-1 and TRBJ1-6, with a possible D match to TRBD1 (6 bases). The V gene's germline CDR1 is DFQATT and CDR2 SNEGSKA (reference sequence). Deletions cut 3 bases from V and 0 bases from J, with 12 bases between. There are 16 residues in the CDR3.